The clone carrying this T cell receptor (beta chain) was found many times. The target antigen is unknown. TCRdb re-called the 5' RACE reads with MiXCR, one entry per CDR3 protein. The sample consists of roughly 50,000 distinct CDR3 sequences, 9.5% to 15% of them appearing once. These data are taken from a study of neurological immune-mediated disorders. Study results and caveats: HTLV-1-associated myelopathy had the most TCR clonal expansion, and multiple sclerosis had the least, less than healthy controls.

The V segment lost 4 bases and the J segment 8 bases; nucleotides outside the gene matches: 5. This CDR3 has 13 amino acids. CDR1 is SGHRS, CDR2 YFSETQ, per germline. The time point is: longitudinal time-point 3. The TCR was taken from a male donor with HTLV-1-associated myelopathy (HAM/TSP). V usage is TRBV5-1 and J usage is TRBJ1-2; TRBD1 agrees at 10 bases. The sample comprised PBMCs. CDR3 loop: CASSPGQGEGYTF. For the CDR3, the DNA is TGCGCCAGCAGCCCCGGACAGGGGGAAGGCTACACCTTC.